These 19 T cell receptor beta chains came from one sample sequenced in a study of memory CD8 T cells in hepatitis C reinfection. Using immunoSEQ multiplex PCR, the repertoire was profiled, and TCRdb retains in-frame clones only, with some absent. The table includes some 46,000 clones, roughly 89% detected once. Documented time point: late/post reinfection, 12 to 24 weeks after detection. The sorted cells went straight to TCR sequencing with no prior in vitro expansion. The sequencing sample was made of naive CD8+ T cells sorted from blood. These receptors were collected from a man between 18 and 35 years old with hepatitis C virus infection.

The chain links TRBV11-3 to TRBJ1-1, with D unresolved. The germline gives CDR1 SGHNT, CDR2 YENEEA. The CDR3 has 13 residues. V shed 8 bases and J shed 4 bases, with 14 bases lying between them. The CDR3 loop is CASAPGPSTEAFF. The CDR3 DNA follows: TGTGCCAGCGCCCCCGGTCCCTCCACTGAAGCTTTCTTT.

The J gene is TRBJ2-1, the V gene TRBV27; D gene ambiguous. V gave up 2 bases and J gave up 5 bases, with 13 bases separating them. Looked up from germline, CDR1 is MNHEY and CDR2 is SMNVEV (reference sequence). The CDR3 spans 15 residues. CDR3 residues: CASSLVPDFNNEQFF. CDR3 DNA sequence: TGTGCCAGCAGTTTAGTGCCTGACTTTAACAATGAGCAGTTCTTC.

This clone has a single count. V usage is TRBV27 and J usage is TRBJ2-7, with TRBD1 as a possible D gene (5 bases). Per germline, CDR1 MNHEY and CDR2 SMNVEV (reference sequence). CDR3 length equals 11 residues. CDR3 in DNA: TGTACGGTAGGGGCCGCCTACGAGCAGTACGTC. It codes for CTVGAAYEQYV.

The genes are TRBV10-3 and TRBJ1-2; maybe TRBD1 (6 bases). The CDR3 has 15 residues. Germline CDR1 and CDR2: ENHRY and SYGVKD. V shed 0 bases and J shed 2 bases, with 10 bases lying between them. As DNA, the CDR3 is TGTGCCATCAGTGAGTCCCAGGGGCAAAACTATGGCTACACCTTC. Translated, it gives CAISESQGQNYGYTF.

V is TRBV7-9 and J is TRBJ2-5; D possibly corresponds to TRBD1 (5 bases). Deletions cut 2 bases from V and 1 base from J, with 14 bases between. The CDR3 consists of 16 residues. Per the germline V gene, CDR1 is SEHNR and CDR2 is FQNEAQ (reference sequence). The CDR3 nucleotides are TGTGCCAGCAGCTTATGGATAGGGGCCAGCCAAGAGACCCAGTACTTC. Translated: CASSLWIGASQETQYF.

This sequence joins TRBV7-9 and TRBJ2-5; D is possibly TRBD2 (6 bases). CDR1 SEHNR and CDR2 FQNEAQ come from the germline V gene (reference sequence). The CDR3 contains 14 residues. Trimming removed 4 bases from V and 4 bases from J, with 13 bases in between. The CDR3 spells CASSSGTGAETQYF. For the CDR3, the DNA is TGTGCCAGCAGCTCCGGGACGGGAGCAGAGACCCAGTACTTC.

The chain joins TRBV19 to TRBJ2-1, with D tentatively TRBD2 (6 bases). Trimming took 7 bases from V and 8 from J, leaving 12 bases between them. In germline, CDR1 is LNHDA, CDR2 SQIVND (reference sequence). The CDR3 extends over 12 amino acids. DNA of the CDR3: TGTGCCAGTACCGGGGACTTCTATGAGCAGTTCTTC. Residues: CASTGDFYEQFF. Variable domain in full (rest from reference TRBV19 and TRBJ2-1): DGGITQSPKYLFRKEGQNVTLSCEQNLNHDAMYWYRQDPGQGLRLIYYSQIVNDFQKGDIAEGYSVSREKKESFPLTVTSAQKNPTAFYLCASTGDFYEQFFGPGTRLTVL.

The V gene is TRBV11-2, the J gene TRBJ2-1; 12 bases fit TRBD1. Trimming cost V 5 bases and J 6 bases; bases outside gene matches: 5. CDR1 SGHAT and CDR2 FQNNGV come from the germline V gene. The CDR3 loop spans 15 amino acids. Written as DNA, the CDR3 is TGTGCCAGCAGCGTGGGACAGGGGGCCCTCAATGAGCAGTTCTTC. Translation: CASSVGQGALNEQFF. Full variable domain (missing parts from reference TRBV11-2 and TRBJ2-1): EAGVAQSPRYKIIEKRQSVAFWCNPISGHATLYWYQQILGQGPKLLIQFQNNGVVDDSQLPKDRFSAERLKGVDSTLKIQPAKLEDSAVYLCASSVGQGALNEQFFGPGTRLTVL.

This chain connects TRBV28 to TRBJ2-1; 7 positions agree with TRBD1. J was trimmed by 0 bases and V by 3 bases; bases with no gene match: 2. Germline lookup yields CDR1 MDHEN and CDR2 SYDVKM. This CDR3 region has 15 residues. In DNA form, the CDR3 reads TGTGCCAGCAGTTTTGGGGACAGCTCCTACAATGAGCAGTTCTTC. This codes for CASSFGDSSYNEQFF.

This clone occurred once. The J gene is TRBJ2-4, the V gene TRBV9; possible D gene TRBD1, 5 bases. Germline CDR1 SGDLS, CDR2 YYNGEE. V was shortened by 4 bases and J by 5 bases, with 19 bases between the two germline ends. The CDR3 sequence is 16 residues long. CDR3 DNA: TGTGCCAGCAGCTCGAGCCCTGACAGATCAGAAAACATTCAGTACTTC. The encoded protein is CASSSSPDRSENIQYF.

The J gene is TRBJ1-1, the V gene TRBV19, with 7 bases lining up with TRBD1. Germline CDR1 is LNHDA and CDR2 is SQIVND (reference sequence). This CDR3 has 14 residues. Trimming cost V 5 bases and J 3 bases; bases outside gene matches: 6. The CDR3 DNA reads TGTGCCAGTAGTGGTTCGACAGGGTACACTGAAGCTTTCTTT. This codes for CASSGSTGYTEAFF.

This chain connects TRBV6-5 to TRBJ2-5; 12 bases line up with TRBD1. V lost 6 bases and J lost 6; bases outside the gene matches: 8. The CDR3 runs to 15 residues. Germline V CDR1 and CDR2: MNHEY, SVGAGI. CDR3 sequence reads: CASSSGTGGMKTQYF. CDR3 in DNA: TGTGCCAGCAGCTCCGGGACAGGGGGCATGAAGACCCAGTACTTC.

DNA of the CDR3: TGTGCCAGCAGTGACGAGGGGACTTGGGGCAATCAGCCCCAGCATTTT. Its protein is CASSDEGTWGNQPQHF. The chain joins TRBV2 to TRBJ1-5, with a tentative D call TRBD1 (5 bases). CDR1 and CDR2 (germline): SNHLY, FYNNEI. This CDR3 is 16 amino acids long. Trimming took 3 bases from V and 2 from J, leaving 14 bases between them.

The rearrangement links TRBV28 to TRBJ2-5; 11 bases fit TRBD2. Germline trimming cut 5 bases from V and 2 bases from J; bases unmatched to any gene: 10. This CDR3 is 17 amino acids long. Germline CDR1 reads MDHEN; CDR2 reads SYDVKM. The CDR3 DNA reads as TGTGCCAGCAGTCGGAGGCCTAGCGGGAGGCCACAAGAGACCCAGTACTTC. Amino acids: CASSRRPSGRPQETQYF.

The chain combines TRBV7-9 with TRBJ1-3; TRBD1 agrees at 10 bases. The CDR3 is 16 residues long. Germline V gene sequence: CDR1 SEHNR, CDR2 FQNEAQ (reference sequence). V shed 5 bases, J shed 4 bases, and the junction held 8 bases outside the gene matches. The CDR3 DNA is TGTGCCAGCAGCCTGAATGCGGGACAGGGGGGAAACACCATATATTTT. The encoded protein is CASSLNAGQGGNTIYF.

The chain recombines TRBV5-1 with TRBJ2-7; 9 bases are shared with TRBD1. CDR3 length equals 15 residues. Germline V lookup: CDR1 SGHRS, CDR2 YFSETQ. V dropped 4 bases and J dropped 5; count of bases not matched to a gene: 10. The CDR3 DNA reads TGCGCCAGCAGCCTGACGACCGGGACAGGGAACGAGCAGTACTTC. It specifies CASSLTTGTGNEQYF.

The chain joins TRBV27 to TRBJ2-1; 7 bases map to TRBD2. Germline V gene lookup returns CDR1 MNHEY and CDR2 SMNVEV (reference sequence). The CDR3 extends over 15 amino acids. Trimming at V came to 3 bases and at J to 3 bases, leaving 5 bases not matched to a gene. The CDR3 region has the DNA TGTGCCAGCAGTTTCGAGGGAGGGGTCTACAATGAGCAGTTCTTC. It codes for CASSFEGGVYNEQFF.

This rearrangement joins TRBV27 to TRBJ2-3; 11 bases are a match to TRBD2. This CDR3 contains 15 residues. The junction had 6 bases not matched to a gene; V was cut back by 5 bases and J by 5 bases. Germline CDR1 and CDR2: MNHEY and SMNVEV (reference sequence). The DNA for the CDR3 is TGTGCCAGCAGTGCCGGGACTAGCGGTAAAGATACGCAGTATTTT. The encoded protein is CASSAGTSGKDTQYF.

The V and J genes are TRBV4-1 and TRBJ2-5; TRBD1 is a possible D gene (6 bases). Germline CDR1 reads MGHRA; CDR2 reads YSYEKL. V lost 0 bases and J lost 4, with 9 bases in between. The CDR3 sequence is 14 residues long. CDR3 nucleotides: TGCGCCAGCAGCCAAGACAGGGGAAGAGAGACCCAGTACTTC. Amino acid sequence: CASSQDRGRETQYF.